Here is one T cell receptor beta chain with its context. This clone's antigen is unknown. It has no much larger one-base neighbor in the sample; base qualities were not kept. Using the deep immunoSEQ assay, multiplex PCR amplified TCR CDR3 regions from genomic DNA. Genomic DNA extracted from each cell subset was distributed evenly over all wells of several immunoSEQ 96-well plates, and each plate served as one replicate. For sorted subsets, each replicate PCR was loaded with roughly 190 ng genomic DNA, equivalent to 25,000 to 30,000 T cell genomes. Purified libraries were quantified with a Qubit 3.0 fluorometer, sized on a Bioanalyzer 2100, and re-quantified with the KAPA Library Quantification kit. Every immunoSEQ 96-well plate was sequenced on a dedicated single-read 150-cycle Illumina NextSeq 550 flow cell. As for the authors' bioinformatics: Because only junctional sequences without quality scores were contained in the immunoSEQ output, filtering matching that applied to full-length reads could not be performed. To assign V/J genes and CDR3, sequences were annotated using PyIR, a Python wrapper for IgBLAST v1.9, with IMGT germline references. Reads with weak V/J assignments (E-value above 1e-6), missing CDR3, stop codons, out-of-frame junctions, or ambiguous translated residues were removed. V3J clonotypes were defined as sequences sharing the same inferred V gene, J gene, and CDR3 amino acid sequence. To compute the percentage overlap between repertoires, the number of shared unique clonotypes was divided by the size of the smaller repertoire. Richness of each repertoire was evaluated using RTK rarefaction, the Chao1 estimator, and Recon v2.1 estimates of unobserved clonotypes. For all TCRbeta clonotypes obtained by the gDNA method from four donors, generation probabilities were computed with OLGA. Drawn from immuneACCESS, this table holds only the in-frame rearrangements with V and J called that TCRdb kept. Clones are partly lost; checked studies trace under half to an unresolved V gene and leave the rest unexplained. V, J and clone size reflect that table, while D and trimming were determined from the DNA. This sample gives about 1.1 million clones in total; 70% to 85% of them show up just once. The ten largest clones add up to more than 0.85% of the sample.

This specimen belongs to a study of shared clonotypes between healthy human individuals (dated by TCRdb to about 2020). For the wider study: Three men and two women, aged 18 to 49 years, made up the cohort. Per donor, three plates each were used for CD4 naive and CD4 memory, two for CD8 naive, and one for CD8 memory. Leukapheresis yielded between about 0.94 and 8.9 billion PBMCs per donor. Libraries were prepared and TCR repertoires were sequenced by different laboratories using diverse techniques, in order to increase sequencing depth and limit assay-specific biases. To estimate repertoire size and how much clonotypes are shared between individuals, the study performed deep sequencing of blood TCR repertoires from 4 to 6 healthy adults.

Donors were healthy HIV-negative adults with no recently reported acute infections or vaccinations. Only Caucasian adults living in Nashville, Tennessee, USA were represented among the donors. CD4+ T cells were enriched by magnetic negative selection, after which naive cells were positively selected on CD45RA and the negative fraction was taken as the memory subset. After blood collection by leukapheresis, PBMCs were isolated using Ficoll-Histopaque density gradient centrifugation and then cryopreserved in the vapor phase of liquid nitrogen. Analytical flow cytometry was used to check the purity and quantity of every magnetically sorted T cell population. From each sorted fraction, genomic DNA was isolated and quantified by UV absorbance on a Nanodrop 2000c. V is cut back by 8 bases and J by 7 bases, with 10 bases in the junction unmatched. CDR1 and CDR2 are drawn from the germline V gene: SNHLY, FYNNEI. From the cysteine through the phenylalanine, the CDR3 covers 15 amino acids. Left in the record is the CDR3 DNA by itself, 45 bases read in frame from the first base.

Here is what the overall study found, with its caveats: Sampling was limited to blood, and TCR repertoires in tissue likely differ from TCR repertoires in blood. The genetic and exposure-history diversity represented was limited by the small number of donors. Across four donors, approximately 5% of naive CD4, roughly 3.3% of naive CD8, approximately 2.5% of memory CD4, and approximately 0.4% of memory CD8 clonotypes were shared. Even with the large sequencing depth, rarefaction of the sorted-subset datasets indicated that sequencing was incomplete. Naive subsets generally had larger estimated clonotype richness than memory subsets. Pairwise subsampling indicated that sequencing depth was expected to affect the degree of clonotype sharing among donors. Compared with non-shared clonotypes, clonotypes shared by all four sorted-subset donors had higher generation probabilities.

The rearranged chain carries TRBV2 and TRBJ2-5; 13 bases in between match TRBD2. What was sequenced was memory CD4+ T cells from PBMCs. The cell subset or site label, as the study defines it: CD45RA-negative fraction. This TCR was sampled from a man aged 18 to 35 in good health. Some clones in this sample may be carry-over from other donors' samples. The DNA sequence reads TGTGCCAGCGGGGGGACTAGCGGGGTCGGTTGGACCCAGTACTTC. Its coded protein is CASGGTSGVGWTQYF.